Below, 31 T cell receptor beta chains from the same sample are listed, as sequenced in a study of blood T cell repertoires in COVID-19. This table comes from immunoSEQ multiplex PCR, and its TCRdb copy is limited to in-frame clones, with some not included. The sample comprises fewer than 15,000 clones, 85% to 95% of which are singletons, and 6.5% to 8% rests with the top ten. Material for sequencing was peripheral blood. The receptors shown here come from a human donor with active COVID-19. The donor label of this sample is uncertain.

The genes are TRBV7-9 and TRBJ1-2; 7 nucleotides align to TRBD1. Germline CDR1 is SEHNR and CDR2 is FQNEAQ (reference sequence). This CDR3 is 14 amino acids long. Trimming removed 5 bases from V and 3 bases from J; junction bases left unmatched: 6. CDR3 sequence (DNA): TGTGCCAGCAGCATCCAGGGGGGCGACTATGGCTACACCTTC. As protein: CASSIQGGDYGYTF.

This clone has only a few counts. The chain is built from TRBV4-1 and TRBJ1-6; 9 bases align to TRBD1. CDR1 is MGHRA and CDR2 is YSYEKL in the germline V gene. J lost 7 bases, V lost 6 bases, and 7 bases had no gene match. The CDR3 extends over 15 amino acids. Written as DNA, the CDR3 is TGCGCCAGCAGATCAGGACAGGGGAGGAATTCACCCCTCCACTTT. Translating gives CASRSGQGRNSPLHF.

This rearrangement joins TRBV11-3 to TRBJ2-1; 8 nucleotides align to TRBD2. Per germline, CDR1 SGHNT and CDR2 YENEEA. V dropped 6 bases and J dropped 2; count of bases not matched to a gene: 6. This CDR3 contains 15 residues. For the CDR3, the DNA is TGTGCCAGCAGTCTCACAGCGGGGGCCTACAATGAGCAGTTCTTC. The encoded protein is CASSLTAGAYNEQFF.

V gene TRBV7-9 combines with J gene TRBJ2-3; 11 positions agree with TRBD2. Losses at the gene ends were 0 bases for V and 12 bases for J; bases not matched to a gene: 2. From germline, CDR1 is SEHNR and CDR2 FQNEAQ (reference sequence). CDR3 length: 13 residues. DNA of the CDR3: TGTGCCAGCAGCTTAGCTAGCGGGGGGGCTCAGTATTTT. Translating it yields CASSLASGGAQYF. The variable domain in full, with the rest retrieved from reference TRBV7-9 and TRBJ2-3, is DTGVSQNPRHKITKRGQNVTFRCDPISEHNRLYWYRQTLGQGPEFLTYFQNEAQLEKSRLLSDRFSAERPKGSFSTLEIQRTEQGDSAMYLCASSLASGGAQYFGPGTRLTVL.

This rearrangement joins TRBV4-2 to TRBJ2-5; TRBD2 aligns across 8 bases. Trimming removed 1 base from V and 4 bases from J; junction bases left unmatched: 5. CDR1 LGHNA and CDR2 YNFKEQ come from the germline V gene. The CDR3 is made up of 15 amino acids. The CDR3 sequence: CASSQAGGPTETQYF. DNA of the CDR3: TGTGCCAGCAGCCAAGCGGGAGGGCCGACAGAGACCCAGTACTTC.

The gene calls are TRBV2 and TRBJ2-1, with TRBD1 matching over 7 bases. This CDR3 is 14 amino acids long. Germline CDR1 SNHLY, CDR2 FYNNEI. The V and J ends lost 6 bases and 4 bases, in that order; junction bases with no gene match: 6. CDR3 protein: CASRGTAKYNEQFF. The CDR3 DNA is TGTGCCAGCAGAGGGACAGCGAAATACAATGAGCAGTTCTTC.

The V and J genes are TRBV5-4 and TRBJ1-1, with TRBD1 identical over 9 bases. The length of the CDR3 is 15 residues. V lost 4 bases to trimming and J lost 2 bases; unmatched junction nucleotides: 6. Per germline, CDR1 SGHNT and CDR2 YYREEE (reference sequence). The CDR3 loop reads CASSANRGLNTEAFF. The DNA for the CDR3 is TGTGCCAGCAGCGCGAACAGGGGGCTTAACACTGAAGCTTTCTTT.

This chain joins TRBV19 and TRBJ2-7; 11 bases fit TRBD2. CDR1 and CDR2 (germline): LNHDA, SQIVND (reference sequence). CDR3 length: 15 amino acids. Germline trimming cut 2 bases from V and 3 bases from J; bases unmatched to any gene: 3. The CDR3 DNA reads TGTGCCAGTAGTATAAGCACTAGCGGGAGCTACGAGCAGTACTTC. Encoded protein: CASSISTSGSYEQYF.

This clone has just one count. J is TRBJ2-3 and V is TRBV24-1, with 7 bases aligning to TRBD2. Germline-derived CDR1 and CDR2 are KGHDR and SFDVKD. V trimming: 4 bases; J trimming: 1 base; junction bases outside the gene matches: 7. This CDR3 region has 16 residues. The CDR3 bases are TGTGCCACCAGTGACCGGACTAGTGAACGCACAGATACGCAGTATTTT. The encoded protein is CATSDRTSERTDTQYF.

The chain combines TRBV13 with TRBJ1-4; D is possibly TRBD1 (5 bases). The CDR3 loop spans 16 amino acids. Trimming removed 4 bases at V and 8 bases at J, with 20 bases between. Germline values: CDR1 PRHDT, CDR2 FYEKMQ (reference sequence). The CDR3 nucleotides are TGTGCCAGCAGCTCTATTATCCGGGGGGATCGGGAAAAACTGTTTTTT. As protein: CASSSIIRGDREKLFF.

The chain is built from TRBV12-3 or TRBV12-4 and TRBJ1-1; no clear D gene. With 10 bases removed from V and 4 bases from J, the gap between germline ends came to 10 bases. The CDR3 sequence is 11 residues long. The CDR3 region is CATLTTTEAFF. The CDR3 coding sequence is TGTGCCACCCTCACTACCACTGAAGCTTTCTTT.

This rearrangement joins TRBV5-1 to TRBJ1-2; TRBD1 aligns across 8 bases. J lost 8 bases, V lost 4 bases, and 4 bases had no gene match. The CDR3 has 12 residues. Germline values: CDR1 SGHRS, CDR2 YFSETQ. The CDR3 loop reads CASSRDRIGYTF. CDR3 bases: TGCGCCAGCAGCCGGGACAGGATCGGCTACACCTTC.

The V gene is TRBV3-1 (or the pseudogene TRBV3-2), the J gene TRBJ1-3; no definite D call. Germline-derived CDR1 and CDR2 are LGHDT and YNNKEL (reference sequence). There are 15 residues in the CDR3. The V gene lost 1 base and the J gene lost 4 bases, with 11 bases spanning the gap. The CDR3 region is CASSQARSRGNTIYF. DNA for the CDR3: TGTGCCAGCAGCCAAGCCAGGTCGCGAGGAAACACCATATATTTT.

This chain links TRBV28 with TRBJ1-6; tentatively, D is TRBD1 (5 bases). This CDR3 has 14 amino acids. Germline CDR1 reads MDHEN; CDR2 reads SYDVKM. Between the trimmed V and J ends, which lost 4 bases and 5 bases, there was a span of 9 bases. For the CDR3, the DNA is TGTGCCAGCAGTTGGGAAGGGGATAATTCACCCCTCCACTTT. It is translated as CASSWEGDNSPLHF. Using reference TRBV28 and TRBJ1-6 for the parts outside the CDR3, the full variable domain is DVKVTQSSRYLVKRTGEKVFLECVQDMDHENMFWYRQDPGLGLRLIYFSYDVKMKEKGDIPEGYSVSREKKERFSLILESASTNQTSMYLCASSWEGDNSPLHFGNGTRLTVT.

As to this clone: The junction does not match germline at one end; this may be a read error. The CDR3 bases are TGTGCCAGCAGCATAGCGGGGGGGCAAGAGACCCAGTACTTC. As protein: CASSIAGGQETQYF. This chain connects TRBV7-9 to TRBJ2-5; TRBD2 aligns across 11 bases. Germline CDR1 reads SEHNR; CDR2 reads FQNEAQ (reference sequence). CDR3 size: 14 residues.

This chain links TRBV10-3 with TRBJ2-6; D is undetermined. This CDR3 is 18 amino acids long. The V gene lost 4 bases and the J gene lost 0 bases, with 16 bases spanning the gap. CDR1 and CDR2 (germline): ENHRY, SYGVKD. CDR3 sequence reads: CAISATEESSSGANVLTF. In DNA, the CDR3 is TGTGCCATCAGTGCTACCGAGGAATCGAGCTCTGGGGCCAACGTCCTGACTTTC.

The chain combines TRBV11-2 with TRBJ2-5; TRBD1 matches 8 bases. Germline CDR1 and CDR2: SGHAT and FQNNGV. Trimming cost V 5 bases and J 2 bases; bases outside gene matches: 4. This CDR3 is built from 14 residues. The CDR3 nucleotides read TGTGCCAGCAGCCCGACAGGGGCGCAAGAGACCCAGTACTTC. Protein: CASSPTGAQETQYF.

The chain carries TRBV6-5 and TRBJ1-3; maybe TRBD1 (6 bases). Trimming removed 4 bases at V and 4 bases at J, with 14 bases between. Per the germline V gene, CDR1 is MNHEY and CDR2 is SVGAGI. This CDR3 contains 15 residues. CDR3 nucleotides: TGTGCCAGCAGTTCCACACGACAGGCGGGAAACACCATATATTTT. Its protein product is CASSSTRQAGNTIYF.

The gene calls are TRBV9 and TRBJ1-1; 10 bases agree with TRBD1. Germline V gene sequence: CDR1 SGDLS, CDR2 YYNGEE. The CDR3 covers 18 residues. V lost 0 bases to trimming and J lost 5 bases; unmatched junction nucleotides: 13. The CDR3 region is CASSVAGDRDRGGTEAFF. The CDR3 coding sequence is TGTGCCAGCAGCGTAGCCGGGGACCGGGACAGGGGTGGGACTGAAGCTTTCTTT.

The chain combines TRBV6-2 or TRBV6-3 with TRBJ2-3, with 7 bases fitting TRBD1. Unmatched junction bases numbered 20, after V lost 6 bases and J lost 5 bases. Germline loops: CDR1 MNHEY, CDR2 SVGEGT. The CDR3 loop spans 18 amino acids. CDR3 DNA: TGTGCCAGCAGCGAGTTTCCGGACAGGACCACGAGAGGAGATACGCAGTATTTT. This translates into CASSEFPDRTTRGDTQYF.

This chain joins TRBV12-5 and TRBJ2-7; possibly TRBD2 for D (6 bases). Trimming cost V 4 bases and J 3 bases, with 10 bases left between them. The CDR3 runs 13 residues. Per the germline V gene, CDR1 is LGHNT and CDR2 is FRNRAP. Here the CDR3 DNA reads TGTGCTAGTGGTTCGGGGGTAAACTACGAGCAGTACTTC. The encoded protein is CASGSGVNYEQYF.

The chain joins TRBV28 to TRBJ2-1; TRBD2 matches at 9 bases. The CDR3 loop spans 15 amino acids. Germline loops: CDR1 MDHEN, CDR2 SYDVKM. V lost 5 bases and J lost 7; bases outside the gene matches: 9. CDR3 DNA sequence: TGTGCCAGCAGTCACTTAGCGGGAGAAAGGAATGAGCAGTTCTTC. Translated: CASSHLAGERNEQFF.

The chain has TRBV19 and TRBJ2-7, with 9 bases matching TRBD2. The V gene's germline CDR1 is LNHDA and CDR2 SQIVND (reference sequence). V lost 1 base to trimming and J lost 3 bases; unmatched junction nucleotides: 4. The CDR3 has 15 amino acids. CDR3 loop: CASSIASGRRYEQYF. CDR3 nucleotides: TGTGCCAGTAGTATAGCCAGCGGGAGGCGCTACGAGCAGTACTTC.

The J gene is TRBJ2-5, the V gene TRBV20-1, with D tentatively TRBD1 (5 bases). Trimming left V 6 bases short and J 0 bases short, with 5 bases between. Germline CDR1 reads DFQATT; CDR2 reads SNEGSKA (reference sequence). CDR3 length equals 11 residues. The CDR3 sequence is CSADNQETQYF. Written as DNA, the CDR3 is TGCAGTGCGGACAACCAAGAGACCCAGTACTTC.

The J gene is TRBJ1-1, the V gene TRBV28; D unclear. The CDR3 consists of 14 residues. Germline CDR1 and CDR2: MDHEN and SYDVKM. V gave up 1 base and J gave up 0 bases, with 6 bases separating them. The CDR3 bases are TGTGCCAGCAGTTTATCACAGATGAACACTGAAGCTTTCTTT. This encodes CASSLSQMNTEAFF.

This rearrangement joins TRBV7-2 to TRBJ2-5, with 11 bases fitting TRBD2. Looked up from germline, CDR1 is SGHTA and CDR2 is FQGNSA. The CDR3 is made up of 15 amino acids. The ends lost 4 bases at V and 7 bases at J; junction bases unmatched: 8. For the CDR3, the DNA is TGTGCCAGCAGCTCCTCTAGCGGGGGGCATGTGACCCAGTACTTC. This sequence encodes CASSSSSGGHVTQYF.

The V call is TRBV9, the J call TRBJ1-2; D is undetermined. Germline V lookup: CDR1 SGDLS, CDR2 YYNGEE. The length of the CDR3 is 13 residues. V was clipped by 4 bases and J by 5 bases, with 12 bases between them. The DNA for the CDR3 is TGTGCCAGCAGCCCCAGCCGGGGTTATGGCTACACCTTC. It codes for CASSPSRGYGYTF.

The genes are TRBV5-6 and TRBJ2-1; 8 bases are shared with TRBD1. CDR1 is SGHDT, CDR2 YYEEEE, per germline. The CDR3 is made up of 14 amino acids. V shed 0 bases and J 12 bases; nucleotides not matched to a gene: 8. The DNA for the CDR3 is TGTGCCAGCAGCTTGGGGCTAGGCGACAGGGGGCAGTTCTTC. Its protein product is CASSLGLGDRGQFF. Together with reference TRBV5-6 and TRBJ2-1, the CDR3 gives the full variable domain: DAGVTQSPTHLIKTRGQQVTLRCSPKSGHDTVSWYQQALGQGPQFIFQYYEEEERQRGNFPDRFSGHQFPNYSSELNVNALLLGDSALYLCASSLGLGDRGQFFGPGTRLTVL.

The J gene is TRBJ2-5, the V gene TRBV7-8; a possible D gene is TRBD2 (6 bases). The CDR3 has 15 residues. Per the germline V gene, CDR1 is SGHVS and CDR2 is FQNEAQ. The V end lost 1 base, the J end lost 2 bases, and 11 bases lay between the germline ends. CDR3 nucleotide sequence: TGTGCCAGCAGCTTAGGGCTAGCGCGACAAGAGACCCAGTACTTC. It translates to CASSLGLARQETQYF.

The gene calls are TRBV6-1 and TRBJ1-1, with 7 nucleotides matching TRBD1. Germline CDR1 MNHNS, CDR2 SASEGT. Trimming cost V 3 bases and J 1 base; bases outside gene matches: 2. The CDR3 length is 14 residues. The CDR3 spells CASSDRGRNTEAFF. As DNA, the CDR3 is TGTGCCAGCAGTGACAGGGGGAGGAACACTGAAGCTTTCTTT.

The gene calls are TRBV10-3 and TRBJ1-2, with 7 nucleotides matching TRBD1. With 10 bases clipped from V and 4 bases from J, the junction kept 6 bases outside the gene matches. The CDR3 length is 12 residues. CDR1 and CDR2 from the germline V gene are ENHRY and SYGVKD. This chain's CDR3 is CATRGQSYGYTF. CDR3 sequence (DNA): TGTGCCACGCGGGGACAGAGCTATGGCTACACCTTC.